The entry below describes one TCR beta chain. The germline gives CDR1 SGHRS, CDR2 YFSETQ. The CDR3 is made up of 16 amino acids. Trimming took off 2 bases at V and 4 bases at J, with 15 bases between the two ends. The time point here: after neoadjuvant nivolumab, at surgical resection. The data were obtained in a study of neoadjuvant anti-PD-1 for oral cavity cancer. Six replicates per PBMC sample, mostly from around 460 ng of genomic DNA. TCRdb's table, derived via immunoSEQ multiplex PCR, lists solely in-frame clones and lacks some. The table has about 39,000 clones, 77% seen once; the top ten hold around 5.1%.

The sequenced sample was PBMCs, obtained after nivolumab (anti-PD-1) treatment. This sequence originates from a person aged 35-79 years with oral cavity squamous cell carcinoma. The chain uses TRBV5-1 and TRBJ2-2; D is ambiguous. CDR3 sequence (DNA): TGCGCCAGCAGCTTACCCGGGCCATCGGGCACCGGGGAGCTGTTTTTT. It translates to CASSLPGPSGTGELFF.